This paragraph covers one T cell receptor beta chain sequence. Its antigen is as yet unknown. The entry originates in a study of T-cell memory formation after mild COVID-19. Study summary: The TCR clusters were mostly specific to one donor.

TCRdb itself ran the 5' RACE reads through MiXCR, one entry per CDR3 protein. The sample lists roughly 580,000 distinct CDR3 sequences; 18% were seen once. The CDR3 sequence is 15 residues long. CDR1 and CDR2 from the germline V gene are SQVTM and ANQGSEA. V lost 1 base and J lost 3, with 15 bases in between. Study-wide points: Contracting CD4+ clones were located mainly in CM and EM, and CD8+ clones in EMRA.

This TCR was sampled from an adult woman who had mild COVID-19 (a few samples of this study predate the infection). Cell type and time point are not known. Material for sequencing was PBMCs or a T cell subset sorted from them (not recorded which). The chain carries TRBV29-1 and TRBJ2-5; D may correspond to TRBD1 or TRBD2 (5 bases each). The CDR3 spells CSVEGKWGIEETQYF. CDR3 nucleotide sequence: TGCAGCGTTGAAGGGAAGTGGGGGATAGAAGAGACCCAGTACTTC.